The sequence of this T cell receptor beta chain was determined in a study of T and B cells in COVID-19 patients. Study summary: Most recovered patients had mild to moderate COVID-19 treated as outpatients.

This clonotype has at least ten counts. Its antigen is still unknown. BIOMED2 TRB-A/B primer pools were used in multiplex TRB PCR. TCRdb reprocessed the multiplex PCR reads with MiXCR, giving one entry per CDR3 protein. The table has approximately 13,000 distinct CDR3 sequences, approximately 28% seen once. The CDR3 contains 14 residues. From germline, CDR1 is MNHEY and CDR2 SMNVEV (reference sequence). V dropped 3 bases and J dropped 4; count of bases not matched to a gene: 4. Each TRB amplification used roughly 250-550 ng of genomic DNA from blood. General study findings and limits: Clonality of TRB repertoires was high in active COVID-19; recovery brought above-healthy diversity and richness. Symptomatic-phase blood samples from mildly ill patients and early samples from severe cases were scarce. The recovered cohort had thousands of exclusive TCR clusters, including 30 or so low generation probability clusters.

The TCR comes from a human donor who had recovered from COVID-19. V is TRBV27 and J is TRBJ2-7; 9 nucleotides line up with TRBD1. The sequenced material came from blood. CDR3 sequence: CASSFGTGRYEQYF. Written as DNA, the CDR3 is TGTGCCAGCAGTTTTGGGACAGGGAGGTACGAGCAGTACTTC.